The rows below give T cell receptor beta chains drawn from one sample of a study of blood T cells in healthy people across ages. TCRdb passed the 5' RACE reads through MiXCR, listing each CDR3 protein once. The table has about 720,000 distinct CDR3 sequences, 20% to 25% seen once. The specimen sequenced was blood. These receptors were collected from a man in his 70s in good health. CDR3s include the opening cysteine and the closing phenylalanine or tryptophan. Fields, in order: clone size, D gene, J gene, V gene, CDR3 DNA, CDR3 protein. A D gene is named only where the DNA matches it firmly. Rows give clone size only sometimes, using once, few, many, or a class for an expanded clone.

NA | TRBD2 | TRBJ2-1 | TRBV7-8 | TGTGCCAGCAGCTCCCGCCGGACTAGTTTCAATGAGCAGTTCTTC | CASSSRRTSFNEQFF
NA | NA | TRBJ1-2 | TRBV3-1 | TGTGCCAGCAGTCCGAACGACGGTTTGTATGGCTACACCTTC | CASSPNDGLYGYTF
NA | NA | TRBJ1-2 | TRBV20-1 | TGCAGTGCTAGAGAGAACTATGGCTACACCTTC | CSARENYGYTF
few | NA | TRBJ2-1 | TRBV15 | TGTGCCACCAGCAGAGACGGTAACTCCTACAATGAGCAGTTCTTC | CATSRDGNSYNEQFF
few | NA | TRBJ1-4 | TRBV3-1 | TGTGCCAGCAGCACACAGGGTGCCCAAAAACTGTTTTTT | CASSTQGAQKLFF
few | NA | TRBJ2-5 | TRBV28 | TGTGCCAGCAGTTTATCTAGGCGGGTGGTGACCCAGTACTTC | CASSLSRRVVTQYF
NA | NA | TRBJ2-7 | TRBV28 | TGTGCCAGCAGTCAAGGGCTTGCTCGCGAGCAGTACTTC | CASSQGLAREQYF
few | NA | TRBJ2-1 | TRBV6-2/TRBV6-3 | TGTGCCAGCAGGCTAACGGGCCCAACGGGAAAGAATGAGCAGTTCTTC | CASRLTGPTGKNEQFF
many | NA | TRBJ2-3 | TRBV20-1 | TGCAGTGCTCAATGGGGGGATCCGTTCACAGATACGCAGTATTTT | CSAQWGDPFTDTQYF
NA | TRBD1 | TRBJ2-7 | TRBV29-1 | TGCAGCGTTGAAGATCACCGAGACAGGGGAAATGGGCAGTACTTC | CSVEDHRDRGNGQYF
NA | NA | TRBJ2-1 | TRBV5-6 | TGTGCCAGCAGCTTCGGCGGGGGCGGGGATGAGCAGTTCTTC | CASSFGGGGDEQFF
NA | NA | TRBJ2-1 | TRBV12-3/TRBV12-4 | TGTGCCAGCAGATTGGAGAGGGAGTGGAATGAGCAGTTCTTC | CASRLEREWNEQFF
NA | NA | TRBJ2-1 | TRBV3-1 | TGTGCCAGCAGCCAAGGGCTATGGGGCAATGAGCAGTTCTTC | CASSQGLWGNEQFF
few | TRBD1 | TRBJ2-1 | TRBV11-2 | TGTGCCAGCAGTTCGTACAGGGGTACCTCCTACAATGAGCAGTTCTTC | CASSSYRGTSYNEQFF
few | NA | TRBJ2-5 | TRBV7-9 | TGTGCCAGCAGCTTCCCAGTAAACCAAGAGACCCAGTACTTC | CASSFPVNQETQYF
few | TRBD2 | TRBJ2-7 | TRBV5-1 | TGCGCCAGCAGCTTGGGTGGACTAGCGGCGACCTACGAGCAGTACTTC | CASSLGGLAATYEQYF
NA | NA | TRBJ2-7 | TRBV20-1 | TGCAGTGCTAGGGTGGAGGGGAACCCCTCCTACGAGCAGTACTTC | CSARVEGNPSYEQYF
NA | TRBD2 | TRBJ2-3 | TRBV4-2 | TGTGCCAGCAGCCAAGATAAGGAGGCGGGGGTCACAGATACGCAGTATTTT | CASSQDKEAGVTDTQYF
NA | NA | TRBJ1-5 | TRBV2 | TGTGCCAGCAGATTGGACGGGGGAGGCAATCAGCCTCAGCATTTT | CASRLDGGGNQPQHF
few | NA | TRBJ2-7 | TRBV10-3 | TGTGCCATCAGCCTTGAGGGGCTGGAGCAGTACTTC | CAISLEGLEQYF
NA | NA | TRBJ2-5 | TRBV7-9 | TGTGCCAGCAGCTTAGATTTCCACTCGGGTTCTACCCAGTACTTC | CASSLDFHSGSTQYF
few | TRBD2 | TRBJ2-3 | TRBV5-5 | TGTGCCAGCAGCTTGGACTTGCGGGGGTACACAGATACGCAGTATTTT | CASSLDLRGYTDTQYF
few | NA | TRBJ2-3 | TRBV5-5 | TGTGCCAGCAGCTTGACGGGACACCATACGCAGTATTTT | CASSLTGHHTQYF
few | NA | TRBJ1-1 | TRBV19 | TGTGCCAGTACCACGACAGTTATGAACACTGAAGCTTTCTTT | CASTTTVMNTEAFF
few | TRBD1 | TRBJ1-6 | TRBV5-1 | TGCGCCAGCAGCTCTGGAGACAGGGGGGATTCACCCCTCCACTTT | CASSSGDRGDSPLHF
NA | NA | TRBJ2-2 | TRBV7-3 | TGTGCCAGCAGCTTACGCGCAAGCGGGACCGGGGAGCTGTTTTTT | CASSLRASGTGELFF
NA | NA | TRBJ1-2 | TRBV19 | TGTGCCAATAGTATCCCATCCTCGTACTATGGCTACACCTTC | CANSIPSSYYGYTF